This TCR beta chain stems from a study of blood T cell repertoires in COVID-19. The table came from immunoSEQ multiplex PCR; TCRdb's copy has only in-frame clones and leaves some out. The sample shows fewer than 300,000 clones, about 85% of them seen only once. Germline assignment: CDR1 LGHDT and CDR2 YNNKEL (reference sequence). Between the trimmed V and J ends, which lost 5 bases and 6 bases, there was a span of 16 bases. The length of the CDR3 is 14 residues. The sample was peripheral blood. The clonotype originates from a human donor in a cohort sampled during active COVID-19. The rearrangement links TRBV3-1 (or the pseudogene TRBV3-2) to TRBJ1-1; D possibly corresponds to TRBD1 (5 bases). The CDR3 coding sequence is TGTGCCAGCAGCTACCTGGGGACTACCTCTGAAGCTTTCTTT. Residues: CASSYLGTTSEAFF.